The 29 T cell receptor beta chains in this list originate from one sample, sequenced in a study of shared clonotypes between healthy human individuals. TCRdb's copy holds only in-frame clones and misses some; the assay was immunoSEQ multiplex PCR. The sample lists 2 million to 2.5 million clones; 80% to 95% were seen once. Input material: naive CD4+ T cells from PBMCs. The subset here: CD45RA+ positively selected. These TCRs come from a man between 18 and 35 years old in good health. Some clones in this sample may be carry-over from other donors' samples.

The CDR3 DNA sequence: TGTGCCTGGAGTAACTACAGGGGAGGTCACACTGAAGCTTTCTTT. This codes for CAWSNYRGGHTEAFF. J is TRBJ1-1 and V is TRBV30; 7 bases are a match to TRBD1. This CDR3 comprises 15 residues. J gave up 3 bases and V 2 bases, and 9 bases lay outside the gene matches. Germline V lookup: CDR1 GTSNPN, CDR2 SVGIG (reference sequence).

The chain carries TRBV6-5 and TRBJ1-1, with D perhaps matching TRBD1 (6 bases). Deletions cut 11 bases from V and 2 bases from J, with 18 bases between. The CDR3 extends over 14 amino acids. Germline V lookup: CDR1 MNHEY, CDR2 SVGAGI. The CDR3 loop reads CAGRPGQSNTEAFF. Written as DNA, the CDR3 is TGTGCCGGCCGACCCGGACAGAGCAACACTGAAGCTTTCTTT.

The chain links TRBV9 to TRBJ2-1, with D possibly TRBD1 on 6 matching bases. The CDR3 runs 13 residues. The V gene lost 3 bases and the J gene lost 5 bases, with 9 bases spanning the gap. Looked up from germline, CDR1 is SGDLS and CDR2 is YYNGEE. In DNA form, the CDR3 reads TGTGCCAGCAGCGCTTGGACAGACAATGAGCAGTTCTTC. Translation: CASSAWTDNEQFF. The full variable domain, rest sourced from reference TRBV9 and TRBJ2-1, is DSGVTQTPKHLITATGQRVTLRCSPRSGDLSVYWYQQSLDQGLQFLIQYYNGEERAKGNILERFSAQQFPDLHSELNLSSLELGDSALYFCASSAWTDNEQFFGPGTRLTVL.

This clone was seen once. The chain uses TRBV2 and TRBJ2-1, with 11 nucleotides matching TRBD2. The CDR3 contains 18 residues. Trimming cost V 1 base and J 3 bases; bases outside gene matches: 8. Germline assignment: CDR1 SNHLY and CDR2 FYNNEI. The DNA for the CDR3 is TGTGCCAGCAGTGAAGTCTTAGGGACTAGCGGAGACTACAATGAGCAGTTCTTC. As protein: CASSEVLGTSGDYNEQFF. The whole variable domain, filled in from reference TRBV2 and TRBJ2-1, reads EPEVTQTPSHQVTQMGQEVILRCVPISNHLYFYWYRQILGQKVEFLVSFYNNEISEKSEIFDDQFSVERPDGSNFTLKIRSTKLEDSAMYFCASSEVLGTSGDYNEQFFGPGTRLTVL.

The rearrangement uses TRBV19 and TRBJ2-1; possibly TRBD2 for D (5 bases). The CDR3 contains 14 residues. In germline, CDR1 is LNHDA, CDR2 SQIVND (reference sequence). V lost 5 bases to trimming and J lost 0 bases, with 8 bases between them. CDR3 amino acids: CASSRESSYNEQFF. For the CDR3, the DNA is TGTGCCAGTAGTCGGGAAAGCTCCTACAATGAGCAGTTCTTC.

This sequence joins TRBV18 and TRBJ2-7, with D possibly matching TRBD2 (6 bases). The CDR3 is made up of 14 amino acids. The ends were cut back, 3 bases at V and 4 bases at J, with 13 bases in the middle. Germline V gene sequence: CDR1 KGHSH, CDR2 LQKENI. CDR3 in amino acids: CASSPVTRGYEQYF. CDR3 DNA sequence: TGTGCCAGCTCACCGGTGACTAGAGGGTACGAGCAGTACTTC.

The chain couples TRBV7-6 to TRBJ2-7; D is perhaps TRBD1 (6 bases). Germline-derived CDR1 and CDR2 are SGHVS and FNYEAQ. The CDR3 loop spans 15 amino acids. With 5 bases removed from V and 2 bases from J, the gap between germline ends came to 16 bases. In nucleotides, the CDR3 is TGTGCCAGCAGCCTGGAGCAAGGACAGACCTACGAGCAGTACTTC. Protein sequence: CASSLEQGQTYEQYF.

As for this clone: Other DNA sequences within the sample encode an identical CDR3. This rearrangement joins TRBV29-1 to TRBJ2-5; 9 positions match TRBD1. This CDR3 has 13 residues. Trimming removed 6 bases from V and 4 bases from J; junction bases left unmatched: 6. CDR1 and CDR2 from the germline V gene are SQVTM and ANQGSEA. In nucleotides, the CDR3 is TGCAGCGTGGGACAGGGAGGAGGAGAGACCCAGTACTTC. This encodes CSVGQGGGETQYF.

The rearrangement joins TRBV7-2 to TRBJ1-1; D is unresolved. The germline CDR1 and CDR2 sequences are SGHTA and FQGNSA. The V end lost 2 bases, the J end lost 5 bases, and 9 bases lay between the germline ends. The CDR3 runs to 13 residues. The CDR3 sequence is CASSLRAGTEAFF. For the CDR3, the DNA is TGTGCCAGCAGCTTAAGGGCCGGGACTGAAGCTTTCTTT.

This clone is a singleton in its sample. The identical CDR3 is also encoded by other nucleotide sequences in the sample. The V and J genes are TRBV27 and TRBJ2-5; D gene unclear. Trimming removed 0 bases at V and 5 bases at J, with 7 bases between. This CDR3 is 13 amino acids long. Germline V gene data show CDR1 as MNHEY and CDR2 as SMNVEV (reference sequence). The DNA for the CDR3 is TGTGCCAGCAGTTTATCTCGCCGCGAGACCCAGTACTTC. It encodes CASSLSRRETQYF.

The chain employs TRBV6-6 and TRBJ1-1, with D uncertain. Germline CDR1 and CDR2: MNHNY and SVGAGI (reference sequence). The CDR3 is 14 residues long. V was trimmed by 2 bases and J by 1 base, leaving 8 bases between them. The CDR3 DNA is TGTGCCAGCAGTTACGAGCGGGGGAACACTGAAGCTTTCTTT. It yields the protein CASSYERGNTEAFF.

This clone turned up a few times. The chain is built from TRBV30 and TRBJ2-3; D is perhaps TRBD1 (7 bases). The CDR3 has 15 amino acids. V gave up 1 base and J gave up 2 bases, with 13 bases separating them. Germline V gene lookup returns CDR1 GTSNPN and CDR2 SVGIG (reference sequence). CDR3 amino acids: CAWSGAGQFTDTQYF. In nucleotides, the CDR3 is TGTGCCTGGAGTGGGGCGGGACAGTTCACAGATACGCAGTATTTT. Combining the CDR3 with reference TRBV30 and TRBJ2-3 gives the whole variable domain SQTIHQWPATLVQPVGSPLSLECTVEGTSNPNLYWYRQAAGRGLQLLFYSVGIGQISSEVPQNLSASRPQDRQFILSSKKLLLSDSGFYLCAWSGAGQFTDTQYFGPGTRLTVL.

This chain connects TRBV30 to TRBJ2-7; TRBD1 or TRBD2 may be the D gene (5 bases each). CDR3 size: 15 residues. Germline values: CDR1 GTSNPN, CDR2 SVGIG (reference sequence). Trimming took 3 bases from V and 0 from J, leaving 15 bases between them. CDR3 protein: CAWSSGQLSSYEQYF. The DNA of the CDR3 is TGTGCCTGGAGCTCGGGGCAACTCTCCTCCTACGAGCAGTACTTC.

The genes are TRBV4-2 and TRBJ2-7, with 10 bases matching TRBD1. Germline trimming cut 1 base from V and 5 bases from J; bases unmatched to any gene: 8. The CDR3 sequence is 16 residues long. Per the germline V gene, CDR1 is LGHNA and CDR2 is YNFKEQ. In nucleotides, the CDR3 is TGTGCCAGCAGCCAAGGATCCGGGACAGGGGTCCACGAGCAGTACTTC. Translating it yields CASSQGSGTGVHEQYF.

V and J are TRBV5-1 and TRBJ1-2, with D hard to call. The length of the CDR3 is 13 residues. Deletions cut 4 bases from V and 8 bases from J, with 15 bases between. The germline CDR1 and CDR2 sequences are SGHRS and YFSETQ. The CDR3 coding sequence is TGCGCCAGCAGCCCCCGCCCATTGGAAGGCTACACCTTC. Encoded protein: CASSPRPLEGYTF.

This clone was detected once. The V gene is TRBV5-5, the J gene TRBJ2-3, with D unresolved. The V gene lost 1 base and the J gene lost 6 bases, with 9 bases spanning the gap. The CDR3 sequence is 13 residues long. CDR1 is SGHKS and CDR2 is YYEKEE in the germline V gene (reference sequence). The CDR3 bases are TGTGCCAGCAGCTTGCAGGTGACGGATACGCAGTATTTT. Its protein product is CASSLQVTDTQYF.

The chain couples TRBV5-1 to TRBJ2-3; 10 bases map to TRBD2. CDR1 is SGHRS and CDR2 is YFSETQ in the germline V gene. V trimming: 5 bases; J trimming: 7 bases; junction bases outside the gene matches: 10. The CDR3 covers 15 residues. CDR3 nucleotide sequence: TGCGCCAGCAGAGCCGGGACTAGCGCTTTGCATACGCAGTATTTT. This sequence encodes CASRAGTSALHTQYF.

This chain links TRBV5-6 with TRBJ1-2; 7 bases agree with TRBD1. V was clipped by 0 bases and J by 2 bases; unmatched bases: 1. This CDR3 is 14 amino acids long. Germline V gene data show CDR1 as SGHDT and CDR2 as YYEEEE. The CDR3 loop reads CASSLGDSNYGYTF. CDR3 DNA: TGTGCCAGCAGCTTGGGGGACAGCAACTATGGCTACACCTTC.

The chain is built from TRBV5-4 and TRBJ1-2; the match to TRBD1 covers 7 bases. CDR1 is SGHNT, CDR2 YYREEE, per germline (reference sequence). This CDR3 spans 14 amino acids. V dropped 4 bases and J dropped 4; count of bases not matched to a gene: 7. The CDR3 DNA reads TGTGCCAGCAGCCGAGGACAGGACCCCTATGGCTACACCTTC. This gives the protein CASSRGQDPYGYTF.

The chain is built from TRBV6-5 and TRBJ1-3; perhaps TRBD1 as D (5 bases). This CDR3 has 16 residues. Germline V gene data show CDR1 as MNHEY and CDR2 as SVGAGI. Trimming left V 1 base short and J 0 bases short, with 10 bases between. CDR3 in DNA: TGTGCCAGCAGTTACTTTGGGGCATCCTCTGGAAACACCATATATTTT. Its protein is CASSYFGASSGNTIYF.

The chain uses TRBV30 and TRBJ1-1, with TRBD1 as a possible D gene (5 bases). Trimming shortened V by 0 bases and J by 8 bases, and 16 bases separated the two germline ends. Germline values: CDR1 GTSNPN, CDR2 SVGIG (reference sequence). There are 14 residues in the CDR3. CDR3 sequence reads: CAWSVLGREGEAFF. The CDR3 region has the DNA TGTGCCTGGAGTGTATTAGGCAGGGAAGGGGAAGCTTTCTTT.

This chain links TRBV19 with TRBJ1-3; no firm D call. Germline V gives CDR1 LNHDA, CDR2 SQIVND (reference sequence). The V gene lost 5 bases and the J gene lost 0 bases, with 14 bases spanning the gap. CDR3 size: 16 residues. The CDR3 spells CASSPRHEDSGNTIYF. For the CDR3, the DNA is TGTGCCAGTAGTCCCCGACACGAAGACTCTGGAAACACCATATATTTT.

The genes are TRBV5-1 and TRBJ2-2; D not certain. V was shortened by 0 bases and J by 1 base, with 10 bases between the two germline ends. CDR3 length: 16 amino acids. Looked up from germline, CDR1 is SGHRS and CDR2 is YFSETQ. CDR3 sequence reads: CASSLESWGNTGELFF. The CDR3 DNA is TGCGCCAGCAGCTTGGAATCATGGGGGAACACCGGGGAGCTGTTTTTT.

The chain uses TRBV7-8 and TRBJ2-7; 11 bases align to TRBD2. The CDR3 is 18 amino acids. CDR1 is SGHVS, CDR2 FQNEAQ, per germline. V dropped 0 bases and J dropped 6; count of bases not matched to a gene: 13. This chain's CDR3 is CASSLAILAGGQGREQYF. Here the CDR3 DNA reads TGTGCCAGCAGCTTAGCGATCCTAGCGGGAGGTCAAGGCCGCGAGCAGTACTTC.

The rearrangement links TRBV7-9 to TRBJ2-7, with D tentatively TRBD2 (7 bases). The CDR3 length is 16 residues. Deletions cut 2 bases from V and 3 bases from J, with 17 bases between. The V gene's germline CDR1 is SEHNR and CDR2 FQNEAQ (reference sequence). CDR3 bases: TGTGCCAGCAGCTTAAGGCCCCGCGGGGGCCACTACGAGCAGTACTTC. Protein: CASSLRPRGGHYEQYF.

Concerning this clone itself: The identical CDR3 is also encoded by other nucleotide sequences in the sample. The chain combines TRBV9 with TRBJ2-3; 9 bases line up with TRBD2. Unmatched junction bases numbered 3, after V lost 1 base and J lost 0 bases. The V gene's germline CDR1 is SGDLS and CDR2 YYNGEE. CDR3 length: 16 amino acids. Written as DNA, the CDR3 is TGTGCCAGCAGCGTATCTAGCGGGATTAGCACAGATACGCAGTATTTT. It specifies CASSVSSGISTDTQYF.

The rearrangement joins TRBV7-9 to TRBJ1-4; 7 positions match TRBD1. The germline gives CDR1 SEHNR, CDR2 FQNEAQ (reference sequence). The CDR3 runs 17 residues. V lost 5 bases, J lost 0 bases, and 9 bases stayed unmatched. CDR3 DNA: TGTGCCAGCAGCCGATTCCTGGGGACAGCAACTAATGAAAAACTGTTTTTT. It is translated as CASSRFLGTATNEKLFF.

This clone was seen only a few times. The chain combines TRBV6-5 with TRBJ1-1; D is unresolved. Germline CDR1 MNHEY, CDR2 SVGAGI. With 4 bases removed from V and 0 bases from J, the gap between germline ends came to 9 bases. The CDR3 has 14 amino acids. The CDR3 nucleotides are TGTGCCAGCAGTTCCCCAACCTTGAACACTGAAGCTTTCTTT. Protein product: CASSSPTLNTEAFF.

In regard to this clone: At one end the junction does not follow the germline gene, possibly because of a read error. The identical CDR3 is also encoded by other nucleotide sequences in the sample. The chain couples TRBV20-1 to TRBJ1-1; 7 bases are shared with TRBD1. Germline V gene sequence: CDR1 DFQATT, CDR2 SNEGSKA (reference sequence). The CDR3 is 11 residues long. CDR3 amino acids: CSARDRAEAFF. The CDR3 DNA follows: TGCAGTGCCAGAGACAGGGCTGAAGCTTTCTTT.